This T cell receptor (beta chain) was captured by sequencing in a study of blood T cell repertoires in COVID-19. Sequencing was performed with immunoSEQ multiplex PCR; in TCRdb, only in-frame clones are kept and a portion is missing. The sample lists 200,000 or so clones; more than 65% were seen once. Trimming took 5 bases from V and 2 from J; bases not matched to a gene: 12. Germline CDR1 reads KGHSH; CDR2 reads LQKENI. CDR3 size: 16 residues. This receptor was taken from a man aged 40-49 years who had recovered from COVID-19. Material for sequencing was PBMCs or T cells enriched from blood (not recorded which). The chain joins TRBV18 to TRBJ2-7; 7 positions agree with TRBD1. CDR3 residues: CASSKGTESLTYEQYF. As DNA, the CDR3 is TGTGCCAGCTCAAAGGGGACAGAGAGTCTAACCTACGAGCAGTACTTC.